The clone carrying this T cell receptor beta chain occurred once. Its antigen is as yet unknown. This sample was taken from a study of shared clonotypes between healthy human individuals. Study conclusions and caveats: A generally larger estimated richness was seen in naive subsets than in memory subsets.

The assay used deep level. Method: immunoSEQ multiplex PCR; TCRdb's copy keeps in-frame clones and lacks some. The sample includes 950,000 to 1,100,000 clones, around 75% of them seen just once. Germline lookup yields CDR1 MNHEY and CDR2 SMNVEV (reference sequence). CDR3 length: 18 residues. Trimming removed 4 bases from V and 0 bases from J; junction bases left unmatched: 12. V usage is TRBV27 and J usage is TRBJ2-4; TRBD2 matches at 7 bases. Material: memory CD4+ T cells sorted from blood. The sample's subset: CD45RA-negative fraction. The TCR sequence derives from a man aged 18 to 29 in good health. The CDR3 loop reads CASSSSIGTILAKNIQYF. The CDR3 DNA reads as TGTGCCAGCAGTTCATCCATCGGGACTATACTAGCCAAAAACATTCAGTACTTC.